These 19 T cell receptor beta chains were all obtained from the same sample, sequenced in a study of Graves' ophthalmopathy and Graves' hyperthyroidism. TCR beta CDR3 amplification used RNA transcripts. Amplification began with first-round RT-PCR using HTBI primers, then second-round multiplex PCR was performed. TCRdb reprocessed the multiplex PCR reads with MiXCR, giving one entry per CDR3 protein. This table holds under 350,000 distinct CDR3 sequences, about a sixth found once. The sample comprised peripheral blood. The origin of the receptors is an adult man with Graves' ophthalmopathy.

There are a few counts of this clonotype. The genes are TRBV4-2 and TRBJ1-6; 9 positions match TRBD1. J was trimmed by 9 bases and V by 0 bases; bases with no gene match: 6. The germline V gene encodes CDR1 LGHNA and CDR2 YNFKEQ. This CDR3 has 16 amino acids. Here the CDR3 DNA reads TGTGCCAGCAGCCAAGAAAGGACAGGGGCAGGTTCACCCCTCCACTTT. Amino acid sequence: CASSQERTGAGSPLHF.

The sample holds many counts of this clonotype. V is TRBV4-2 and J is TRBJ1-1, with unresolved D. The CDR3 totals 14 residues. V lost 0 bases, J lost 5 bases, and 10 bases lay in between. Looked up from germline, CDR1 is LGHNA and CDR2 is YNFKEQ. As DNA, the CDR3 is TGTGCCAGCAGCCAAGAGCTGGGGTGGACTGAAGCTTTCTTT. Translating gives CASSQELGWTEAFF.

This clonotype was observed at least ten times. V usage is TRBV6-2 or TRBV6-3 and J usage is TRBJ2-7, with D unclear. V lost 6 bases, J lost 4 bases, and 25 bases lay in between. Germline-derived CDR1 and CDR2 are MNHEY and SVGEGT. This CDR3 is 17 amino acids long. CDR3 residues: CASSIRISAARRYEQYF. CDR3 bases: TGTGCCAGCAGCATACGGATATCGGCGGCGAGACGGTACGAGCAGTACTTC.

The rearrangement uses TRBV6-5 and TRBJ1-1, with 10 bases fitting TRBD1. The CDR3 runs 15 residues. The germline V gene encodes CDR1 MNHEY and CDR2 SVGAGI. V shed 5 bases, J shed 8 bases, and the junction held 11 bases outside the gene matches. The CDR3 nucleotides are TGTGCCAGCAGTAGCTCGTCGGGACAGGGGCGAGAAGCTTTCTTT. It encodes CASSSSSGQGREAFF.

There are many counts of this clonotype. The V call is TRBV7-2, the J call TRBJ1-5; D not resolved. Germline CDR1 is SGHTA and CDR2 is FQGNSA. The CDR3 loop spans 14 amino acids. V gave up 5 bases and J gave up 6 bases, with 14 bases separating them. The CDR3 bases are TGTGCCAGCAGCCCGGGAGTTTCTGGTCAGCCCCAGCATTTT. It specifies CASSPGVSGQPQHF.

This clonotype came up many times. The V and J genes are TRBV30 and TRBJ1-6; 7 positions match TRBD1. Germline assignment: CDR1 GTSNPN and CDR2 SVGIG (reference sequence). Trimming at V came to 4 bases and at J to 5 bases, leaving 11 bases not matched to a gene. The length of the CDR3 is 16 residues. This chain's CDR3 is CAWTPRQGWNNSPLHF. The CDR3 nucleotides are TGTGCCTGGACCCCAAGACAGGGATGGAATAATTCACCCCTCCACTTT.

This clonotype was seen repeatedly, ten times or more. The chain employs TRBV20-1 and TRBJ1-2, with 8 bases fitting TRBD1. Germline V gene data show CDR1 as DFQATT and CDR2 as SNEGSKA (reference sequence). Trimming removed 6 bases from V and 2 bases from J; junction bases left unmatched: 8. The CDR3 extends over 14 amino acids. CDR3 in amino acids: CSAETGANNYGYTF. Here the CDR3 DNA reads TGCAGTGCAGAGACAGGGGCAAACAACTATGGCTACACCTTC.

This clonotype was picked up many times. The rearrangement links TRBV29-1 to TRBJ1-1; possibly TRBD1 for D (5 bases). Trimming pared 7 bases from V and 11 bases from J, leaving 23 bases between. Germline V gene data show CDR1 as SQVTM and CDR2 as ANQGSEA. The CDR3 is 13 amino acids. DNA for the CDR3: TGCAGCGGGGGGAATATTGGACATTCCTTGGCTTTCTTT. It specifies CSGGNIGHSLAFF.

The sample holds many counts of this clonotype. V is TRBV11-2 and J is TRBJ2-7; 8 positions match TRBD2. This CDR3 has 14 amino acids. Germline loops: CDR1 SGHAT, CDR2 FQNNGV. The V and J ends lost 4 bases and 1 base, in that order; junction bases with no gene match: 3. The CDR3 loop is CASSSSSGSYEQYF. In DNA, the CDR3 is TGTGCCAGCAGCTCGTCTAGCGGGTCCTACGAGCAGTACTTC.

This clonotype was picked up many times. CDR3 loop: CSASPREGVQETQYF. CDR3 coding DNA: TGCAGTGCGTCCCCACGGGAGGGAGTCCAAGAGACCCAGTACTTC. The chain has TRBV20-1 and TRBJ2-5; 8 bases match TRBD2. This CDR3 has 15 residues. V dropped 6 bases and J dropped 1; count of bases not matched to a gene: 10. CDR1 DFQATT and CDR2 SNEGSKA come from the germline V gene (reference sequence).

The chain links TRBV6-1 to TRBJ2-2, with D perhaps TRBD1 (6 bases). The CDR3 consists of 15 residues. Trimming removed 2 bases at V and 7 bases at J, with 14 bases between. The V gene's germline CDR1 is MNHNS and CDR2 SASEGT. The DNA of the CDR3 is TGTGCCAGCAGTGAAAGACAGGCCCGGGGCGGGGAGCTGTTTTTT. Residues: CASSERQARGGELFF.

This chain uses TRBV6-2 or TRBV6-3 with TRBJ1-1; D is uncertain. Germline assignment: CDR1 MNHEY and CDR2 SVGEGT. The CDR3 spans 15 residues. Trimming took 6 bases from V and 5 from J, leaving 19 bases between them. The DNA of the CDR3 is TGTGCCAGCAGAGCGGACCCAACCGGGAGTACTGAAGCTTTCTTT. This codes for CASRADPTGSTEAFF.

This clonotype was seen repeatedly, ten times or more. DNA for the CDR3: TGTGCCAGCAGCTTCTTGGGGGATCCTATCTCTGGGGCCAACGTCCTGACTTTC. It translates to CASSFLGDPISGANVLTF. The rearrangement uses TRBV7-3 and TRBJ2-6, with D perhaps given as TRBD1 or TRBD2 (5 bases each). Trimming removed 3 bases from V and 0 bases from J, with 15 bases in between. Germline V CDR1 and CDR2: SGHTA, FQGTGA. The CDR3 spans 18 residues. Complete variable domain (other parts from reference TRBV7-3 and TRBJ2-6): GAGVSQTPSNKVTEKGKYVELRCDPISGHTALYWYRQSLGQGPEFLIYFQGTGAADDSGLPNDRFFAVRPEGSVSTLKIQRTERGDSAVYLCASSFLGDPISGANVLTFGAGSRLTVL.

In its sample, this clonotype was seen many times. V is TRBV3-1 and J is TRBJ2-5, with D perhaps TRBD1 (6 bases). The CDR3 contains 16 residues. CDR1 and CDR2 from the germline V gene are LGHDT and YNNKEL (reference sequence). V lost 0 bases to trimming and J lost 2 bases, with 13 bases between them. The CDR3 spells CASSQDSLDRQETQYF. CDR3 in DNA: TGTGCCAGCAGCCAAGATTCTTTGGACAGACAAGAGACCCAGTACTTC.

Remarks on this clonotype: The junction differs from germline at one of its ends, possibly a read error. The chain is built from TRBV20-1 and TRBJ1-5, with D hard to call. Looked up from germline, CDR1 is DFQATT and CDR2 is SNEGSKA (reference sequence). This CDR3 has 15 residues. The CDR3 nucleotides are TGCAGTGCTAGAGTTGCGGCTCGGTTCGCTCAGCCCCAGCCTTTT. Protein product: CSARVAARFAQPQPF.

This clonotype was seen repeatedly, ten times or more. This CDR3 is CSAPDRNYEQYF. CDR3 DNA sequence: TGCAGTGCTCCCGACAGAAACTACGAGCAGTACTTC. The chain uses TRBV20-1 and TRBJ2-7; TRBD1 might be the D (5 bases). Germline CDR1 DFQATT, CDR2 SNEGSKA (reference sequence). The CDR3 sequence is 12 residues long. Trimming pared 5 bases from V and 3 bases from J, leaving 11 bases between.

In its sample, this clonotype was seen many times. The chain is built from TRBV6-2 or TRBV6-3 and TRBJ2-4; 9 nucleotides agree with TRBD1. Per germline, CDR1 MNHEY and CDR2 SVGEGT. Germline trimming cut 8 bases from V and 16 bases from J; bases unmatched to any gene: 21. The CDR3 covers 15 residues. The CDR3 loop is CASSPDRGGPRGPYF. CDR3 sequence (DNA): TGTGCCAGCTCCCCAGACAGGGGGGGTCCGAGGGGCCCATACTTC.

This clonotype has a count of ten or more. The chain employs TRBV12-3 or TRBV12-4 and TRBJ2-5; possible D gene TRBD2, 6 bases. The CDR3 consists of 14 residues. Trimming pared 5 bases from V and 3 bases from J, leaving 13 bases between. The CDR3 reads CASSLRRVKETQYF. The CDR3 coding sequence is TGTGCCAGCAGTCTGAGGAGGGTGAAAGAGACCCAGTACTTC.

This clonotype came up many times. This chain joins TRBV6-5 and TRBJ2-7; D may be TRBD1 (5 bases). Trimming took 5 bases from V and 3 from J, leaving 8 bases between them. The CDR3 runs to 12 residues. Per germline, CDR1 MNHEY and CDR2 SVGAGI. CDR3 loop: CASSPRDYEQYF. The CDR3 DNA is TGTGCCAGCAGTCCCAGGGACTACGAGCAGTACTTC.